This T cell receptor (beta chain) was captured by sequencing in a study of glioma-infiltrating T cells after dendritic cell vaccination. Noted time point: after dendritic cell vaccination, including at tumor progression/relapse. V lost 1 base, J lost 0 bases, and 10 bases lay in between. This CDR3 is built from 16 residues. Per germline, CDR1 MDHEN and CDR2 SYDVKM. Clones were sequenced by immunoSEQ multiplex PCR, and TCRdb holds only the in-frame ones, with some missing. The sample lists about 50,000 clones; around 89% were seen once. The material was blood, obtained after dendritic cell vaccination. V usage is TRBV28 and J usage is TRBJ1-5; maybe TRBD1 (5 bases). This TCR was sampled from a human donor with glioblastoma. CDR3 region: CASSLSWDYSNQPQHF. DNA for the CDR3: TGTGCCAGCAGTTTATCTTGGGACTATAGCAATCAGCCCCAGCATTTT.